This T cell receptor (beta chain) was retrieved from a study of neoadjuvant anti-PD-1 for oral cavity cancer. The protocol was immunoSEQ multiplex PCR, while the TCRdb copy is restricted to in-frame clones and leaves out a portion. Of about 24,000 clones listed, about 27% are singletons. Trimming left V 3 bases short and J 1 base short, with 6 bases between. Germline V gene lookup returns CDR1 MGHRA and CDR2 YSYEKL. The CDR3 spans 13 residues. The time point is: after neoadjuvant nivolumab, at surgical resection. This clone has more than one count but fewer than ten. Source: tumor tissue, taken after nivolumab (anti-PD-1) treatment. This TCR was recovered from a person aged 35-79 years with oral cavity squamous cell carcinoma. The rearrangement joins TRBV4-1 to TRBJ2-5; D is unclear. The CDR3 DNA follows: TGCGCCAGCAGCCAGGCAGCCCAAGAGACCCAGTACTTC. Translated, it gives CASSQAAQETQYF.